These 32 T cell receptor beta chains were all obtained from the same sample, sequenced in a study of CXCR3-negative and CXCR3-positive naive CD8 T cells. Whole-study results and caveats: Compared with CXCR3-negative naive cells, CXCR3-positive naive cells showed more hydrophobic TRB CDR3s.

Which antigens these TCRs recognize remains unknown. UMI labels and 5' RACE were used to prepare the TRB cDNA libraries. TCRdb derives one entry per CDR3 protein from the 5' RACE reads, leaving out DNA. In all, the sample yields approximately 100,000 distinct CDR3 sequences. The sample consisted of naive CXCR3+ CD8+ T cells from blood. The sample's subset: CD45RO-CCR7+CD27+CD95- naive CD8+ T cells expressing CXCR3 (TNR3+). The receptors come from a human donor in good health. Some clones in this sample may be carry-over from other donors' samples.

The chain uses TRBV27 and TRBJ2-1; without DNA, the TCRdb call of TRBD2 cannot be checked. The CDR3 sequence is 15 residues long. Germline V gives CDR1 MNHEY, CDR2 SMNVEV (reference sequence). CDR3: CASSWASGLDYEQFF.

The chain links TRBV7-9 to TRBJ2-7; TCRdb lists TRBD1, though no DNA is available to test this call. CDR3 size: 13 residues. Germline V gene sequence: CDR1 SEHNR, CDR2 FQNEAQ (reference sequence). CDR3 protein: CASSLTGTYEQYF.

V and J are TRBV12-5 and TRBJ2-7; without DNA, the TCRdb call of TRBD2 cannot be checked. Germline-derived CDR1 and CDR2 are LGHNT and FRNRAP. The CDR3 length is 16 residues. The CDR3: CASGPPVSGGTYEQYF.

The chain's CDR3 is CASSLAILLPGTEERKETQYF. The chain combines TRBV7-6 with TRBJ2-5; absent DNA, TCRdb's TRBD2 call cannot be checked. Germline lookup yields CDR1 SGHVS and CDR2 FNYEAQ. The CDR3 loop spans 21 amino acids.

The chain is built from TRBV4-3 and TRBJ2-3. The CDR3 runs to 14 residues. The germline gives CDR1 LGHNA, CDR2 YSLEER. CDR3 residues: CASSHRLAADTQYF.

The chain has TRBV29-1 and TRBJ1-2; the TCRdb call, TRBD1, lacks DNA for checking. Germline assignment: CDR1 SQVTM and CDR2 ANQGSEA. The CDR3 spans 14 residues. The CDR3 sequence: CSVGFGTPQYGYTF.

The chain links TRBV14 to TRBJ2-1; TCRdb gives TRBD2 as the D gene, but with no DNA this cannot be confirmed. CDR1 SGHDN and CDR2 FVKESK come from the germline V gene. The CDR3 loop spans 16 amino acids. CDR3: CASSQRLAGGPNEQFF.

The rearrangement uses TRBV6-5 and TRBJ2-7; absent DNA, TCRdb's TRBD1 call cannot be checked. This CDR3 is 13 amino acids long. The germline gives CDR1 MNHEY, CDR2 SVGAGI. CDR3 protein: CASSYRAGYEQYF.

This chain connects TRBV29-1 to TRBJ2-2; lacking DNA, the TRBD1 call made by TCRdb goes unchecked. CDR1 and CDR2 (germline): SQVTM, ANQGSEA. CDR3 length equals 15 residues. CDR3 amino acids: CSVENGGRNTGELFF.

This chain connects TRBV30 to TRBJ1-2. The CDR3 has 14 amino acids. In germline, CDR1 is GTSNPN, CDR2 SVGIG (reference sequence). CDR3 amino acids: CAWSATLRGFGYTF.

This chain connects TRBV14 to TRBJ2-7; lacking DNA, the TRBD2 call made by TCRdb goes unchecked. This CDR3 comprises 14 residues. Looked up from germline, CDR1 is SGHDN and CDR2 is FVKESK. This CDR3 is CASSPGLAAYEQYF. Complete variable domain (other parts from reference TRBV14 and TRBJ2-7): EAGVTQFPSHSVIEKGQTVTLRCDPISGHDNLYWYRRVMGKEIKFLLHFVKESKQDESGMPNNRFLAERTGGTYSTLKVQPAELEDSGVYFCASSPGLAAYEQYFGPGTRLTVT.

The chain combines TRBV7-9 with TRBJ2-7; absent DNA, TCRdb's TRBD1 call cannot be checked. Germline assignment: CDR1 SEHNR and CDR2 FQNEAQ (reference sequence). The CDR3 contains 14 residues. CDR3 in amino acids: CASSPGQESYEQYF.

The V and J genes are TRBV19 and TRBJ2-5. Germline CDR1 and CDR2: LNHDA and SQIVND (reference sequence). CDR3 size: 12 residues. CDR3: CASSNTPVAQYF.

The gene calls are TRBV7-2 and TRBJ2-1. Germline CDR1 reads SGHTA; CDR2 reads FQGNSA. The CDR3 covers 13 residues. The CDR3 here is CASSFIGWNEQFF.

V usage is TRBV19 and J usage is TRBJ2-1; TCRdb's D gene call, TRBD2, goes unchecked for lack of DNA. Germline V lookup: CDR1 LNHDA, CDR2 SQIVND (reference sequence). The CDR3 is 17 residues long. The CDR3 loop is CASSKWQGQSSYNEQFF.

The chain carries TRBV29-1 and TRBJ2-7; the D call from TCRdb, TRBD1, cannot be confirmed without DNA. CDR3 length: 11 amino acids. Germline loops: CDR1 SQVTM, CDR2 ANQGSEA. CDR3 protein: CSVDTGFEQYF.

The chain is built from TRBV3-1 and TRBJ2-2; TCRdb indicates TRBD2, and absent DNA this call remains unverified. Germline values: CDR1 LGHDT, CDR2 YNNKEL (reference sequence). This CDR3 contains 18 residues. The CDR3 sequence is CASSQPGLAGGDTGELFF.

The chain joins TRBV9 to TRBJ2-3; the TCRdb D gene call, TRBD1, has no DNA to confirm it. Germline values: CDR1 SGDLS, CDR2 YYNGEE. CDR3 size: 15 residues. The CDR3 reads CASSQDRTSTDTQYF.

This chain connects TRBV29-1 to TRBJ2-5; without DNA, the TCRdb call of TRBD1 cannot be checked. CDR1 is SQVTM and CDR2 is ANQGSEA in the germline V gene. The CDR3 runs to 14 residues. CDR3 amino acids: CSVEVPGLHETQYF.

J is TRBJ1-3 and V is TRBV6-6; TCRdb lists TRBD1, though no DNA is available to test this call. The CDR3 has 19 residues. Germline assignment: CDR1 MNHNY and CDR2 SVGAGI (reference sequence). The CDR3 spells CASSSFEPGTGEEEHTIYF.

The V and J genes are TRBV29-1 and TRBJ2-2; without DNA, the TCRdb call of TRBD1 cannot be checked. The CDR3 has 16 residues. From germline, CDR1 is SQVTM and CDR2 ANQGSEA. CDR3 residues: CSVEVETGTRTGELFF.

The V gene is TRBV29-1, the J gene TRBJ2-1; with no DNA, the TCRdb D assignment of TRBD2 cannot be verified. Germline V gene sequence: CDR1 SQVTM, CDR2 ANQGSEA. The CDR3 has 15 amino acids. The CDR3 protein is CSVVTLASSYNEQFF.

V usage is TRBV28 and J usage is TRBJ2-7; TCRdb gives TRBD1 as the D gene, but with no DNA this cannot be confirmed. The CDR3 length is 15 residues. Germline V gene sequence: CDR1 MDHEN, CDR2 SYDVKM. The CDR3 sequence: CASSLEGDINYEQYF.

The J gene is TRBJ2-7, the V gene TRBV21-1; TCRdb's D call, TRBD1, is unchecked because there is no DNA. TRBV21-1 is assigned pseudogene status. The CDR3 has 13 amino acids. The CDR3: CATETGTGHEQYF.

The rearrangement uses TRBV29-1 and TRBJ1-2; TCRdb designates TRBD1, a call that cannot be tested without DNA. The CDR3 sequence is 14 residues long. The germline V gene has CDR1 SQVTM and CDR2 ANQGSEA. The CDR3 loop reads CSVEDRGAAYGYTF.

This rearrangement joins TRBV29-1 to TRBJ2-1; TCRdb's D call of TRBD1 is untestable without DNA. The CDR3 is made up of 14 amino acids. The germline V gene has CDR1 SQVTM and CDR2 ANQGSEA. CDR3 loop: CSAPPDRGSDEQFF.

The chain uses TRBV6-5 and TRBJ2-7. This CDR3 region has 13 residues. The V gene's germline CDR1 is MNHEY and CDR2 SVGAGI. The CDR3: CASSYSGQREQYF.

The chain couples TRBV3-1 to TRBJ2-1. There are 15 residues in the CDR3. Per germline, CDR1 LGHDT and CDR2 YNNKEL (reference sequence). This CDR3 is CASSQDWSKGNEQFF.

V and J are TRBV3-1 and TRBJ2-1; TCRdb outputs TRBD2, but without DNA this stays unchecked. From germline, CDR1 is LGHDT and CDR2 YNNKEL (reference sequence). This CDR3 comprises 18 residues. The CDR3 loop is CASSQDRAETSGSNEQFF.

The chain combines TRBV6-2 or TRBV6-3 with TRBJ2-5; checking the TCRdb D call of TRBD2 is not possible without DNA. The CDR3 runs 17 residues. Germline V lookup: CDR1 MNHEY, CDR2 SVGEGT. The CDR3 loop reads CASNNPGASENQETQYF.

The rearrangement joins TRBV29-1 to TRBJ2-7; TCRdb selects TRBD1, and the lack of DNA leaves this call unchecked. The CDR3 length is 15 residues. Germline assignment: CDR1 SQVTM and CDR2 ANQGSEA. The CDR3 spells CSVDGLRQGAYEQYF.

V is TRBV7-2 and J is TRBJ2-2; TCRdb designates TRBD2, a call that cannot be tested without DNA. The CDR3 runs 13 residues. Germline loops: CDR1 SGHTA, CDR2 FQGNSA. CDR3 amino acids: CASSTEGFLPLFF.